The 30 T cell receptor beta chains reported below all come from one sample, sequenced in a study of blood T cell repertoires in COVID-19. Data came from immunoSEQ multiplex PCR; TCRdb stores just in-frame clones and leaves some out. The table lists under 200,000 clones, roughly 86% of them singletons, with around 3.5% in the top ten. Sample: peripheral blood. Receptors were obtained from an older man with acute or convalescent COVID-19.

The chain couples TRBV7-2 to TRBJ1-1; tentatively, D is TRBD1 (5 bases). V was pared by 7 bases and J by 11 bases, with 23 bases between. The CDR3 length is 14 residues. From germline, CDR1 is SGHTA and CDR2 FQGNSA. This CDR3 reads CASTRQADGGEAFF. The CDR3, as DNA: TGTGCCAGCACACGGCAAGCGGACGGGGGGGAGGCTTTCTTT.

The chain carries TRBV11-2 and TRBJ1-1, with a tentative D call TRBD1 (5 bases). V dropped 3 bases and J dropped 1 base, with 6 bases sitting between them. The CDR3 runs to 13 residues. Germline values: CDR1 SGHAT, CDR2 FQNNGV. CDR3 nucleotide sequence: TGTGCCAGCAGCTTCGGGGGGAACACTGAAGCTTTCTTT. Translating gives CASSFGGNTEAFF.

The chain has TRBV3-1 (or the pseudogene TRBV3-2) and TRBJ1-4, with D perhaps TRBD1 (6 bases). The CDR3 loop spans 14 amino acids. Germline values: CDR1 LGHDT, CDR2 YNNKEL (reference sequence). V dropped 4 bases and J dropped 7 bases, with 13 bases sitting between them. CDR3 DNA: TGTGCCAGCAGCCCAAGGGGGGGAATTGAAAAACTGTTTTTT. Amino acid sequence: CASSPRGGIEKLFF.

The chain has TRBV11-3 and TRBJ2-1; TRBD2 matches 8 bases. Germline trimming cut 5 bases from V and 3 bases from J; bases unmatched to any gene: 9. Germline CDR1 reads SGHNT; CDR2 reads YENEEA. This CDR3 is built from 16 residues. DNA for the CDR3: TGTGCCAGCAGCGAAGGGCGGGAGGTTTACTACAATGAGCAGTTCTTC. Protein sequence: CASSEGREVYYNEQFF. The whole variable domain, remainder taken from reference TRBV11-3 and TRBJ2-1, is EAGVVQSPRYKIIEKKQPVAFWCNPISGHNTLYWYLQNLGQGPELLIRYENEEAVDDSQLPKDRFSAERLKGVDSTLKIQPAELGDSAVYLCASSEGREVYYNEQFFGPGTRLTVL.

The chain has TRBV28 and TRBJ1-5, with TRBD1 as a possible D gene (6 bases). V shed 4 bases and J shed 0 bases, with 10 bases lying between them. This CDR3 region has 15 residues. The V gene's germline CDR1 is MDHEN and CDR2 SYDVKM. CDR3 bases: TGTGCCAGCAGTTCAGGACAGTATAGCAATCAGCCCCAGCATTTT. As protein: CASSSGQYSNQPQHF. The entire variable domain, with the rest obtained from reference TRBV28 and TRBJ1-5, is as follows: DVKVTQSSRYLVKRTGEKVFLECVQDMDHENMFWYRQDPGLGLRLIYFSYDVKMKEKGDIPEGYSVSREKKERFSLILESASTNQTSMYLCASSSGQYSNQPQHFGDGTRLSIL.

Note on this clone: At one of its ends the junction is not consistent with the germline gene, which may arise from a read error. The chain employs TRBV3-1 (or the pseudogene TRBV3-2) and TRBJ1-2; D remains ambiguous. The germline CDR1 and CDR2 sequences are LGHDT and YNNKEL (reference sequence). The CDR3 covers 12 residues. Here the CDR3 DNA reads TGTGCCAGCAGCCAGGGAGACTACGGCTACACCTTC. This sequence encodes CASSQGDYGYTF.

The genes are TRBV9 and TRBJ2-3; 12 bases agree with TRBD2. The V gene end was trimmed by 4 bases and the J gene end by 5 bases; junction bases not matched to a gene: 8. This CDR3 contains 16 residues. In germline, CDR1 is SGDLS, CDR2 YYNGEE. CDR3 in amino acids: CASSTLAGGERDTQYF. The CDR3 coding sequence is TGTGCCAGCAGCACCCTAGCGGGGGGGGAGAGAGATACGCAGTATTTT.

The gene calls are TRBV7-2 and TRBJ2-1; D remains ambiguous. Germline V gene sequence: CDR1 SGHTA, CDR2 FQGNSA. This CDR3 contains 12 residues. V gave up 5 bases and J gave up 3 bases, with 5 bases separating them. The CDR3 loop reads CASSLYYNEQFF. The CDR3, as DNA: TGTGCCAGCAGCCTGTACTACAATGAGCAGTTCTTC. Together with reference TRBV7-2 and TRBJ2-1, the CDR3 gives the full variable domain: GAGVSQSPSNKVTEKGKDVELRCDPISGHTALYWYRQSLGQGLEFLIYFQGNSAPDKSGLPSDRFSAERTGGSVSTLTIQRTQQEDSAVYLCASSLYYNEQFFGPGTRLTVL.

V usage is TRBV2 and J usage is TRBJ2-1; TRBD2 is a possible D gene (5 bases). The CDR3 totals 11 residues. From germline, CDR1 is SNHLY and CDR2 FYNNEI. V shed 8 bases and J shed 8 bases, with 10 bases lying between them. CDR3 coding DNA: TGTGCCAGCCTTCGAGCGGATGAGCAGTTCTTC. Amino acid sequence: CASLRADEQFF.

The V gene is TRBV18, the J gene TRBJ2-2; the D gene is possibly TRBD2 (5 bases). The CDR3 covers 16 residues. Trimming cost V 3 bases and J 3 bases, with 14 bases left between them. The germline V gene has CDR1 KGHSH and CDR2 LQKENI. The CDR3 sequence is CASSPLVGEHTGELFF. As DNA, the CDR3 is TGTGCCAGCTCACCCCTAGTTGGGGAGCACACCGGGGAGCTGTTTTTT.

The V call is TRBV6-5, the J call TRBJ1-2; D not resolved. The CDR3 consists of 12 residues. V was trimmed by 7 bases and J by 3 bases, leaving 9 bases between them. CDR1 is MNHEY and CDR2 is SVGAGI in the germline V gene. The CDR3 protein is CASTQAYYGYTF. In DNA form, the CDR3 reads TGTGCCAGCACCCAGGCTTACTATGGCTACACCTTC.

The chain links TRBV4-3 to TRBJ1-5; D is undetermined. Per germline, CDR1 LGHNA and CDR2 YSLEER. This CDR3 spans 19 amino acids. V was pared by 0 bases and J by 9 bases, with 27 bases between. In DNA, the CDR3 is TGCGCCAGCAGCCAAGACAGAGTCGTCAGCGACTACACTGAGCTGCCCCAGCATTTT. As protein: CASSQDRVVSDYTELPQHF.

The rearrangement links TRBV28 to TRBJ2-5, with 7 bases matching TRBD1. J lost 3 bases, V lost 6 bases, and 10 bases had no gene match. The CDR3 is 15 amino acids. Germline CDR1 reads MDHEN; CDR2 reads SYDVKM. The CDR3 here is CASSPTGIQEETQYF. The CDR3 coding sequence is TGTGCCAGCAGCCCGACAGGGATCCAAGAAGAGACCCAGTACTTC.

V is TRBV9 and J is TRBJ1-1; D not resolved. The CDR3 contains 14 residues. The ends were cut back, 0 bases at V and 3 bases at J, with 9 bases in the middle. Germline assignment: CDR1 SGDLS and CDR2 YYNGEE. In nucleotides, the CDR3 is TGTGCCAGCAGCGTAGGTACTAGGGACACTGAAGCTTTCTTT. It translates to CASSVGTRDTEAFF.

The chain carries TRBV7-9 and TRBJ2-3, with D possibly being TRBD2 (6 bases). Germline V gives CDR1 SEHNR, CDR2 FQNEAQ (reference sequence). Trimming removed 1 base at V and 14 bases at J, with 19 bases between. The CDR3 has 14 residues. CDR3 sequence: CASSLGGLSAERYF. Written as DNA, the CDR3 is TGTGCCAGCAGCTTAGGGGGACTGAGTGCCGAGAGGTATTTT.

J is TRBJ2-3 and V is TRBV5-1, with a tentative D call TRBD2 (5 bases). The CDR3 covers 13 residues. The V gene's germline CDR1 is SGHRS and CDR2 YFSETQ. V lost 2 bases and J lost 8, with 12 bases in between. CDR3 amino acids: CASSFEGEVTQYF. The DNA of the CDR3 is TGCGCCAGCAGCTTTGAGGGAGAGGTTACGCAGTATTTT. The complete variable domain, with remaining parts taken from reference TRBV5-1 and TRBJ2-3, reads KAGVTQTPRYLIKTRGQQVTLSCSPISGHRSVSWYQQTPGQGLQFLFEYFSETQRNKGNFPGRFSGRQFSNSRSEMNVSTLELGDSALYLCASSFEGEVTQYFGPGTRLTVL.

The genes are TRBV19 and TRBJ2-3; D may be TRBD1 (6 bases). The CDR3 covers 11 residues. V was cut by 10 bases and J by 7 bases, with 12 bases left in between. CDR1 is LNHDA, CDR2 SQIVND, per germline (reference sequence). This CDR3 is CATSTGNTQYF. The CDR3 coding sequence is TGTGCCACCTCGACAGGCAATACGCAGTATTTT.

The chain has TRBV18 and TRBJ2-3; D unresolved. From germline, CDR1 is KGHSH and CDR2 LQKENI. V dropped 6 bases and J dropped 0 bases, with 16 bases sitting between them. CDR3 length: 16 amino acids. The CDR3: CASSLLHGSSTDTQYF. The CDR3 region has the DNA TGTGCCAGCTCCTTACTCCACGGTTCTAGCACAGATACGCAGTATTTT.

The CDR3 DNA is TGCAGCGTTGTGTCGACAGTCTACGAGCAGTACTTC. This translates into CSVVSTVYEQYF. The chain couples TRBV29-1 to TRBJ2-7, with D possibly matching TRBD1 (5 bases). Trimming left V 4 bases short and J 3 bases short, with 10 bases between. The germline gives CDR1 SQVTM, CDR2 ANQGSEA. This CDR3 contains 12 residues.

As DNA, the CDR3 is TGCGCCAGCAGCTTGGAGCGCGAGCAGTACTTC. As protein: CASSLEREQYF. This chain joins TRBV5-1 and TRBJ2-7; D remains unclear. The germline V and J ends were trimmed by 0 bases and 6 bases, with 4 bases remaining between them. CDR1 is SGHRS, CDR2 YFSETQ, per germline. This CDR3 has 11 residues.

This rearrangement joins TRBV19 to TRBJ1-5, with D tentatively TRBD1 (5 bases). The germline V gene encodes CDR1 LNHDA and CDR2 SQIVND (reference sequence). Trimming removed 6 bases at V and 0 bases at J, with 15 bases between. The CDR3 spans 16 residues. The DNA of the CDR3 is TGTGCCAGTAGGAACAGGCAGTTCGATAGCAATCAGCCCCAGCATTTT. It yields the protein CASRNRQFDSNQPQHF.

The chain links TRBV4-2 to TRBJ2-3, with 8 nucleotides matching TRBD2. The CDR3 length is 15 residues. J lost 6 bases, V lost 1 base, and 6 bases had no gene match. Germline V CDR1 and CDR2: LGHNA, YNFKEQ. Written as DNA, the CDR3 is TGTGCCAGCAGCCAAGTCGGGACTAGTAGGGATACGCAGTATTTT. Translation: CASSQVGTSRDTQYF.

The chain combines TRBV7-9 with TRBJ2-7; 9 positions match TRBD1. With V trimmed by 1 base and J by 5 bases, 9 bases remained unmatched. CDR3 length equals 16 residues. The V gene's germline CDR1 is SEHNR and CDR2 FQNEAQ (reference sequence). CDR3 protein: CASSLVGDRERDEQYF. The CDR3, as DNA: TGTGCCAGCAGCTTAGTAGGGGACAGGGAAAGGGACGAGCAGTACTTC.

V and J are TRBV19 and TRBJ1-2, with D uncertain. CDR1 LNHDA and CDR2 SQIVND come from the germline V gene (reference sequence). This CDR3 is 12 amino acids long. The germline V and J ends were trimmed by 5 bases and 13 bases, with 17 bases remaining between them. The CDR3 spells CASSSVGVTFTF. CDR3 nucleotide sequence: TGTGCCAGTAGTTCTGTCGGGGTGACGTTCACCTTC.

Only one count was recorded for this clone. The gene calls are TRBV14 and TRBJ2-3; 7 nucleotides align to TRBD2. In germline, CDR1 is SGHDN, CDR2 FVKESK. The CDR3 totals 16 residues. V was clipped by 2 bases and J by 2 bases; unmatched bases: 7. The CDR3 region has the DNA TGTGCCAGCAGCCAATTTGTGCGGGGGAACACAGATACGCAGTATTTT. Protein sequence: CASSQFVRGNTDTQYF.

This clone was picked up a small number of times. The chain recombines TRBV4-1 with TRBJ2-5; D perhaps matches TRBD1 (6 bases). The CDR3 spans 16 residues. The germline CDR1 and CDR2 sequences are MGHRA and YSYEKL. With 0 bases removed from V and 2 bases from J, the gap between germline ends came to 13 bases. The CDR3 nucleotides are TGCGCCAGCAGCCAAGAAAGGTTGAGGGGGCAAGAGACCCAGTACTTC. Protein: CASSQERLRGQETQYF.

J is TRBJ1-1 and V is TRBV7-3; D is unclear. CDR1 SGHTA and CDR2 FQGTGA come from the germline V gene. With 5 bases removed from V and 5 bases from J, the gap between germline ends came to 12 bases. The CDR3 has 13 residues. This chain's CDR3 is CASSPNPGTEAFF. The CDR3 bases are TGTGCCAGCAGCCCCAATCCGGGGACTGAAGCTTTCTTT. Combining the CDR3 with reference TRBV7-3 and TRBJ1-1 gives the whole variable domain GAGVSQTPSNKVTEKGKYVELRCDPISGHTALYWYRQSLGQGPEFLIYFQGTGAADDSGLPNDRFFAVRPEGSVSTLKIQRTERGDSAVYLCASSPNPGTEAFFGQGTRLTVV.

The V and J genes are TRBV12-3 or TRBV12-4 and TRBJ1-3; D unresolved. V was clipped by 3 bases and J by 3 bases, with 3 bases between them. This CDR3 region has 12 residues. DNA of the CDR3: TGTGCCAGCAGTTTGTATGGAAACACCATATATTTT. Its protein is CASSLYGNTIYF.

This clone came up once. The chain uses TRBV7-3 and TRBJ2-5, with D unclear. The ends were cut back, 0 bases at V and 4 bases at J, with 6 bases in the middle. Germline V lookup: CDR1 SGHTA, CDR2 FQGTGA. The CDR3 is made up of 13 amino acids. In DNA, the CDR3 is TGTGCCAGCAGCTTAACTTCCGGAGAGACCCAGTACTTC. Its protein is CASSLTSGETQYF.

This chain's CDR3 is CASSLDAAMNTEAFF. CDR3 coding DNA: TGTGCCAGCAGCTTAGATGCGGCAATGAACACTGAAGCTTTCTTT. The chain has TRBV11-2 and TRBJ1-1, with D unclear. The CDR3 length is 15 residues. CDR1 SGHAT and CDR2 FQNNGV come from the germline V gene. The V end lost 0 bases, the J end lost 0 bases, and 8 bases lay between the germline ends.